Listed here are 20 T cell receptor beta chains from one sample, sequenced in a study of neoadjuvant anti-PD-1 for oral cavity cancer. Profiled with immunoSEQ multiplex PCR; TCRdb holds only in-frame clones, not every one. This table has around 17,000 clones, 64% appearing once. The source material was PBMCs, sampled before nivolumab (anti-PD-1) treatment. Every receptor here comes from a person between 40 and 80 years old with oral cavity squamous cell carcinoma.

Only a few counts were recorded for this clone. V is TRBV28 and J is TRBJ2-5; TRBD1 agrees at 7 bases. From germline, CDR1 is MDHEN and CDR2 SYDVKM. This CDR3 contains 18 residues. V was pared by 2 bases and J by 3 bases, with 15 bases of the junction left unmatched. The CDR3 spells CASSLPIGLSGQKETQYF. CDR3 bases: TGTGCCAGCAGTTTACCTATCGGTCTTTCGGGACAGAAAGAGACCCAGTACTTC.

This rearrangement joins TRBV2 to TRBJ2-1; D perhaps matches TRBD2 (6 bases). V lost 3 bases to trimming and J lost 10 bases, with 7 bases between them. The germline V gene has CDR1 SNHLY and CDR2 FYNNEI. This CDR3 spans 11 amino acids. CDR3 region: CASSDGGEQFF. The CDR3 DNA reads TGTGCCAGCAGTGATGGGGGGGAGCAGTTCTTC.

The gene calls are TRBV10-3 and TRBJ2-1; 8 bases are a match to TRBD1. The CDR3 totals 15 residues. Germline CDR1 reads ENHRY; CDR2 reads SYGVKD. The ends lost 3 bases at V and 0 bases at J; junction bases unmatched: 1. CDR3 residues: CAISDGTGSYNEQFF. The DNA of the CDR3 is TGTGCCATCAGTGACGGGACAGGCTCCTACAATGAGCAGTTCTTC.

The CDR3 region has the DNA TGTGCCAGCAGTTATAGCGGGTCTGAAGCTTTCTTT. It specifies CASSYSGSEAFF. J is TRBJ1-1 and V is TRBV6-6, with D unclear. The V gene's germline CDR1 is MNHNY and CDR2 SVGAGI (reference sequence). The CDR3 is 12 amino acids. V lost 3 bases to trimming and J lost 6 bases, with 8 bases between them.

V gene TRBV25-1 combines with J gene TRBJ2-1; D call uncertain. Per the germline V gene, CDR1 is MGHDK and CDR2 is SYGVNS. This CDR3 has 14 residues. The V gene lost 1 base and the J gene lost 8 bases, with 12 bases spanning the gap. CDR3 nucleotides: TGTGCCAGCAGTGAATCGGCCAGGCTAGATGAGCAGTTCTTC. Translated: CASSESARLDEQFF.

The J gene is TRBJ2-2, the V gene TRBV29-1, with 9 nucleotides matching TRBD2. The length of the CDR3 is 15 residues. After removal of 7 bases from V and 1 base from J, the junction contained 7 bases not matched to a gene. Germline V CDR1 and CDR2: SQVTM, ANQGSEA. The CDR3, as DNA: TGCAGCGGAGATCTAGCGGGACTGAACACCGGGGAGCTGTTTTTT. Translation: CSGDLAGLNTGELFF.

The chain combines TRBV19 with TRBJ1-2; TRBD1 aligns across 7 bases. This CDR3 is built from 14 residues. The ends lost 2 bases at V and 2 bases at J; junction bases unmatched: 2. Per the germline V gene, CDR1 is LNHDA and CDR2 is SQIVND (reference sequence). The CDR3 is CASSIPGQNYGYTF. DNA for the CDR3: TGTGCCAGTAGTATACCGGGACAGAACTATGGCTACACCTTC. Using reference TRBV19 and TRBJ1-2 for the parts outside the CDR3, the full variable domain is DGGITQSPKYLFRKEGQNVTLSCEQNLNHDAMYWYRQDPGQGLRLIYYSQIVNDFQKGDIAEGYSVSREKKESFPLTVTSAQKNPTAFYLCASSIPGQNYGYTFGSGTRLTVV.

V is TRBV7-9 and J is TRBJ2-7; TRBD2 agrees at 11 bases. The CDR3 extends over 13 amino acids. Losses at the gene ends were 8 bases for V and 7 bases for J; bases not matched to a gene: 7. Looked up from germline, CDR1 is SEHNR and CDR2 is FQNEAQ (reference sequence). CDR3 protein: CASQLAGVEEQYF. DNA of the CDR3: TGTGCCAGCCAACTAGCGGGAGTAGAAGAGCAGTACTTC.

In its sample, this clone was seen a few times. The chain joins TRBV7-9 to TRBJ2-7; D gene uncertain. V shed 4 bases and J shed 3 bases, with 19 bases lying between them. The CDR3 is 16 residues long. The V gene's germline CDR1 is SEHNR and CDR2 FQNEAQ (reference sequence). The CDR3 DNA reads as TGTGCCAGCAGCTCTGCGACGGGTTGGGATGGCTACGAGCAGTACTTC. Residues: CASSSATGWDGYEQYF.

This clone has more than one count but fewer than ten. The chain is built from TRBV9 and TRBJ2-7; the D call may be TRBD1 or TRBD2 (5 bases each). Between the trimmed V and J ends, which lost 2 bases and 0 bases, there was a span of 9 bases. The CDR3 is 14 residues long. Germline CDR1 and CDR2: SGDLS and YYNGEE. Here the CDR3 reads CASSVRDDSYEQYF. CDR3 sequence (DNA): TGTGCCAGCAGCGTCCGGGACGACTCCTACGAGCAGTACTTC.

This sequence joins TRBV7-8 and TRBJ2-7; D not resolved. Between the trimmed V and J ends, which lost 3 bases and 5 bases, there was a span of 8 bases. Germline loops: CDR1 SGHVS, CDR2 FQNEAQ. This CDR3 region has 12 residues. CDR3 sequence: CASSFNKDEQYF. The CDR3 DNA is TGTGCCAGCAGCTTTAACAAGGACGAGCAGTACTTC.

The chain couples TRBV2 to TRBJ2-7; 9 nucleotides match TRBD2. The CDR3 runs to 14 residues. Germline CDR1 and CDR2: SNHLY and FYNNEI. V was pared by 4 bases and J by 3 bases, with 4 bases of the junction left unmatched. In nucleotides, the CDR3 is TGTGCCAGCAGTGGGCTAGCGGGAATCTACGAGCAGTACTTC. This gives the protein CASSGLAGIYEQYF.

V gene TRBV9 combines with J gene TRBJ2-5, with TRBD2 identical over 7 bases. J gave up 5 bases and V 2 bases, and 12 bases lay outside the gene matches. The CDR3 runs to 16 residues. The germline V gene encodes CDR1 SGDLS and CDR2 YYNGEE. The chain's CDR3 is CASSVGKPAGVETQYF. Written as DNA, the CDR3 is TGTGCCAGCAGCGTGGGGAAACCTGCGGGAGTGGAGACCCAGTACTTC.

The chain joins TRBV5-1 to TRBJ2-2; D ambiguous. The ends were cut back, 0 bases at V and 1 base at J, with 4 bases in the middle. This CDR3 contains 14 residues. In germline, CDR1 is SGHRS, CDR2 YFSETQ. The CDR3 sequence is CASSLAGNTGELFF. CDR3 bases: TGCGCCAGCAGCTTGGCCGGGAACACCGGGGAGCTGTTTTTT.

The chain is built from TRBV15 and TRBJ1-5; the match to TRBD1 covers 7 bases. The CDR3 is made up of 16 amino acids. The V gene end was trimmed by 2 bases and the J gene end by 3 bases; junction bases not matched to a gene: 7. Germline assignment: CDR1 LNHNV and CDR2 YYDKDF (reference sequence). The CDR3 sequence is CATSRKIQGLNQPQHF. Written as DNA, the CDR3 is TGTGCCACCAGCAGAAAAATACAGGGGCTCAATCAGCCCCAGCATTTT.

With respect to this clone: Germline and junction disagree at one end, which may indicate a read error. The J gene is TRBJ2-7, the V gene TRBV28; 10 bases align to TRBD1. This CDR3 has 12 residues. Germline loops: CDR1 MDHEN, CDR2 SYDVKM. CDR3: CASYSTTGGRAF. CDR3 nucleotides: TGTGCCAGCTACTCAACGACAGGGGGCAGGGCCTTC.

This clone was detected only a few times. The gene calls are TRBV28 and TRBJ2-7; TRBD2 matches at 9 bases. Trimming cost V 4 bases and J 7 bases; bases outside gene matches: 11. The CDR3 runs to 15 residues. Germline V CDR1 and CDR2: MDHEN, SYDVKM. Written as DNA, the CDR3 is TGTGCCAGCAGTTCCTTCAGCGGGAGGCTCCATGAGCAGTACTTC. Translating it yields CASSSFSGRLHEQYF. The full variable domain, its missing parts supplied by reference TRBV28 and TRBJ2-7, is DVKVTQSSRYLVKRTGEKVFLECVQDMDHENMFWYRQDPGLGLRLIYFSYDVKMKEKGDIPEGYSVSREKKERFSLILESASTNQTSMYLCASSSFSGRLHEQYFGPGTRLTVT.

The rearrangement uses TRBV6-5 and TRBJ1-1; D is possibly TRBD1 (5 bases). This CDR3 region has 14 residues. The V and J ends lost 5 bases and 3 bases respectively, with 13 bases between them. The germline V gene encodes CDR1 MNHEY and CDR2 SVGAGI. This chain's CDR3 is CASSPGGGHTEAFF. Here the CDR3 DNA reads TGTGCCAGCAGTCCCGGGGGAGGGCACACTGAAGCTTTCTTT.

The J gene is TRBJ1-1, the V gene TRBV1; the D call in the table, TRBD1, was not verified against the DNA. TRBV1 counts as a pseudogene. The CDR3 is 16 residues long. The CDR3: CTSSQPRGRGLRRAFF. For the CDR3, the DNA is TGCACCAGCAGCCAGCCCAGGGGGCGAGGTTTAAGGCGGGCTTTCTTT.

V gene TRBV29-1 combines with J gene TRBJ2-1, with 7 bases fitting TRBD1. The CDR3 covers 14 residues. Germline loops: CDR1 SQVTM, CDR2 ANQGSEA. The junction had 4 bases not matched to a gene; V was cut back by 4 bases and J by 1 base. This CDR3 reads CSVGGTASYNEQFF. DNA of the CDR3: TGCAGCGTTGGAGGGACAGCTTCCTACAATGAGCAGTTCTTC.